A selection of T cell receptor beta chains follows, all from one sample in a study of PD-1 blockade in classical Hodgkin lymphoma. Only in-frame clones appear in the TCRdb table, and some are missing; sequencing was by immunoSEQ multiplex PCR. The sample yields about 4,000 clones, 50% to 75% seen once. The starting material was CD8+ T cells from blood, obtained before the fourth cycle of nivolumab. Source of these receptors: a human donor with classical Hodgkin lymphoma. The CDR3 runs from the conserved cysteine through the conserved F or W. Each record gives: J gene, CDR3 length, V gene, clone size, D gene, CDR3 protein, CDR3 DNA. The D gene is left open where the match is weak. The size entry is marked missing in some rows and otherwise reads once, few, many or a size class.

TRBJ2-1,15,TRBV28,few,-,CAYSLRGDNNNEQFF,TGTGCCTACAGTTTACGTGGGGATAACAACAATGAGCAGTTCTTC
TRBJ2-5,14,TRBV7-9,-,-,CASSFFQEAETQYF,TGTGCCAGCAGCTTCTTTCAAGAAGCGGAGACCCAGTACTTC
TRBJ2-2,13,TRBV7-9,-,-,CASTIGSTGELFF,TGTGCCAGCACCATCGGCAGCACCGGGGAGCTGTTTTTT
TRBJ2-1,12,TRBV2,-,-,CASTSKVYEQFF,TGTGCCAGCACCTCCAAGGTTTATGAGCAGTTCTTC
TRBJ2-5,16,TRBV10-3,-,-,CAISESFGGSGETQYF,TGTGCCATCAGTGAGTCTTTTGGGGGTTCGGGAGAGACCCAGTACTTC
TRBJ2-7,11,TRBV23-1,-,-,CASSQSGEQYF,TGCGCCAGCAGTCAATCGGGCGAGCAGTACTTC
TRBJ2-3,17,TRBV4-1,-,TRBD1,CASSQDSGQGFTDTQYF,TGCGCCAGCAGCCAAGATTCGGGACAGGGGTTCACAGATACGCAGTATTTT
TRBJ1-5,17,TRBV27,-,-,CASSPYWGGDSNQPQHF,TGTGCCAGCAGTCCTTATTGGGGGGGGGATAGCAATCAGCCCCAGCATTTT
TRBJ1-1,15,TRBV4-3,-,-,CASSQSRWANTEAFF,TGCGCCAGCAGCCAATCTCGATGGGCGAACACTGAAGCTTTCTTT
TRBJ2-7,14,TRBV19,-,TRBD1,CASSSGTGIYEQYF,TGTGCCAGTAGTTCCGGGACAGGGATTTACGAGCAGTACTTC
TRBJ2-3,14,TRBV6-1,few,TRBD2,CASSLAGEPDTQYF,TGTGCCAGCAGCTTAGCGGGGGAACCAGATACGCAGTATTTT